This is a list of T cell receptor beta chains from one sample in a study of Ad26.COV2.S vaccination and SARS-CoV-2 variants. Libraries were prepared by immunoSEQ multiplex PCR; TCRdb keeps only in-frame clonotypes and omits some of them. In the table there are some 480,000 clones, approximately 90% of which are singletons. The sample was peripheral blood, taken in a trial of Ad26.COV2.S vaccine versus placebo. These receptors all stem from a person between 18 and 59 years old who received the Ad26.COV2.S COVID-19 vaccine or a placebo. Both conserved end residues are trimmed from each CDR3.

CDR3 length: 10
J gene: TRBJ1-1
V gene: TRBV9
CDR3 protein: ASSVGDSEAF

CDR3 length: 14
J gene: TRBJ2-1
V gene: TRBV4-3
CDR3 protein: ASSQRASGTGNEQF

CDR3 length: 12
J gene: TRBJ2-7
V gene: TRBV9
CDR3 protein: ASSVGSNTYEQY

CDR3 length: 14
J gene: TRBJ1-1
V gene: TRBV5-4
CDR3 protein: ASSPATRVMNTEAF

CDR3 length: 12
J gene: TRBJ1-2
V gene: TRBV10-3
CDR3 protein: AISRDRTNYGYT

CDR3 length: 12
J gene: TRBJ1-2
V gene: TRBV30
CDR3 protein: AWSVRGPGYGYT

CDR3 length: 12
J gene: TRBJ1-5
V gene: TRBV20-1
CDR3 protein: SARGHQGYQPQH

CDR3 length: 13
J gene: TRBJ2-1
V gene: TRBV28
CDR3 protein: ASATRGTSYNEQF

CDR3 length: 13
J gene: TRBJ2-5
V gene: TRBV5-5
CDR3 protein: ASSLASGRGETQY

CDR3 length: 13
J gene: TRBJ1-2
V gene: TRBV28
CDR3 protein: ASSPRYRQAAGYT

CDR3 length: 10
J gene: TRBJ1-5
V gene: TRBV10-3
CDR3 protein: ATGAGGQPQH

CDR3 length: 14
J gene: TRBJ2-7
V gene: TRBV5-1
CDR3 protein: ASSLASGTASYEQY

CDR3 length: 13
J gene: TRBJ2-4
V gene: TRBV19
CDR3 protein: ASSLRQGGKNIQY

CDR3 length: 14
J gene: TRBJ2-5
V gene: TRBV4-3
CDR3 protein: ASSQGSARYQETQY

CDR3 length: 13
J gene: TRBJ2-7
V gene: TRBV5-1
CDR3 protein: ASSLSGTWEYEQY

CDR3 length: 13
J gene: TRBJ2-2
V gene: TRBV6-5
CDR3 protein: ASKIWAANTGELF

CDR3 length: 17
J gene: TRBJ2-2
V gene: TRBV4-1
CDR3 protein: ASSQCIRETGPFPGELF

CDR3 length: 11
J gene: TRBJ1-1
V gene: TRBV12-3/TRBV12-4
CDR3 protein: ASRQGLNTEAF

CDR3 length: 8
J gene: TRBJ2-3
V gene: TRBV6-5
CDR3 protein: ASGRDTQY

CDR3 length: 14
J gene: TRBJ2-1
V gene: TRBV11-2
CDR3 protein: ASSLSTGGRRNEQF

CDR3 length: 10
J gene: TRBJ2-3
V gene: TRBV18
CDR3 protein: ASSTQTDTQY

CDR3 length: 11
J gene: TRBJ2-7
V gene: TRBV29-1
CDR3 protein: SATLATHYEQY

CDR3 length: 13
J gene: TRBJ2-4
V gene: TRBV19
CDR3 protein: ASSIPGGAANIQY

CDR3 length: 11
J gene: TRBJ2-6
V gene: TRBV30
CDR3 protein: ASQRAGANVLT

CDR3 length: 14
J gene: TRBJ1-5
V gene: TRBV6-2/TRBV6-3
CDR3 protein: ASSYGLGDDNQPQH

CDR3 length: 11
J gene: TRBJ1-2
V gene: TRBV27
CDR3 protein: ASSYRGLDGYT

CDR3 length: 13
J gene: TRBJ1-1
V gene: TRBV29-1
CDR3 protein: SVYRQQGANTEAF

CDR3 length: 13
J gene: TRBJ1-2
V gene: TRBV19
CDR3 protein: ASSLPWTADYGYT

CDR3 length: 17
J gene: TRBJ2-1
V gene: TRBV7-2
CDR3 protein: ASSLVTPGTRPRYNEQF

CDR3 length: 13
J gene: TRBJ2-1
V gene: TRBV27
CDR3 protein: ASSPSRGTYNEQF

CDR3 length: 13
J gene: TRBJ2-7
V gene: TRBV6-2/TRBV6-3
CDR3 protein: ASSPLGGSLDEQY